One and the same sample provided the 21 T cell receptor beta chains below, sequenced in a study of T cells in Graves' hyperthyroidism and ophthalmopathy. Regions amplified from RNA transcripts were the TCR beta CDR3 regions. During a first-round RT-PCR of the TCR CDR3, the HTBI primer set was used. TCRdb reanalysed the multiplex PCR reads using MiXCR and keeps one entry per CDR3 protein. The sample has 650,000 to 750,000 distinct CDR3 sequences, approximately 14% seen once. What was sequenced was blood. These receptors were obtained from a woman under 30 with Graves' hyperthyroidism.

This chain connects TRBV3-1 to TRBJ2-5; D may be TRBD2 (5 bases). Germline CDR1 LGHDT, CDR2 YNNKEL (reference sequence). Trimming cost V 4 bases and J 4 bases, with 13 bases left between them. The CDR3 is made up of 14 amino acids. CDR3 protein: CASSRKDEGETQYF. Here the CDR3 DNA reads TGTGCCAGCAGCCGCAAAGATGAGGGAGAGACCCAGTACTTC.

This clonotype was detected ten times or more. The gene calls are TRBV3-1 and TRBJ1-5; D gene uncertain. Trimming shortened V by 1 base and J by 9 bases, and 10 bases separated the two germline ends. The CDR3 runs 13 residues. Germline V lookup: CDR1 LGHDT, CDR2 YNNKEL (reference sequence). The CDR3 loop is CASSQGATGPQHF. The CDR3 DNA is TGTGCCAGCAGCCAAGGAGCGACCGGGCCCCAGCATTTT.

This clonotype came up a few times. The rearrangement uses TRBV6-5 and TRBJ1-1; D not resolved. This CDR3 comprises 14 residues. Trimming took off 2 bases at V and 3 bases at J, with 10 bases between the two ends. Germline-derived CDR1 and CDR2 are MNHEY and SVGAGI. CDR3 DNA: TGTGCCAGCAGTTACGCAGAGCTGGACACTGAAGCTTTCTTT. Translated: CASSYAELDTEAFF.

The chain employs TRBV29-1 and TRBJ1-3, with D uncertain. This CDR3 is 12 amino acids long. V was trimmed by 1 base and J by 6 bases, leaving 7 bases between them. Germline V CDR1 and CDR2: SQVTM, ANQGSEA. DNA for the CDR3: TGCAGCGTTGAAGGGGAAGAAAACACCATATATTTT. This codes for CSVEGEENTIYF.

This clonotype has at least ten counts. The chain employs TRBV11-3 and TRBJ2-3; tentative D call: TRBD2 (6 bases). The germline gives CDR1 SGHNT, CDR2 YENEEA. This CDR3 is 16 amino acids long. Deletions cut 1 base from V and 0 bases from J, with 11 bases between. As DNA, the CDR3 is TGTGCCAGCAGCTTAGGATTCCGGGGGAGCACAGATACGCAGTATTTT. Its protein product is CASSLGFRGSTDTQYF.

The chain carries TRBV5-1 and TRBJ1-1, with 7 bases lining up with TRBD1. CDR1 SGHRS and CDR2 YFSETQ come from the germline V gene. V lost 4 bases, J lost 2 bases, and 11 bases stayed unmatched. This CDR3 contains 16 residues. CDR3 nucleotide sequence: TGCGCCAGCAGCCAATGGGACAGCGCGACCAACACTGAAGCTTTCTTT. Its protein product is CASSQWDSATNTEAFF.

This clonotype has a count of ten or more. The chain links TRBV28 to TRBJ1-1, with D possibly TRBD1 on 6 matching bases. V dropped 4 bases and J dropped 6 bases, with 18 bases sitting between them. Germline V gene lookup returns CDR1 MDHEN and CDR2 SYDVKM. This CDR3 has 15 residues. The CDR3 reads CASSYLGGRLPEAFF. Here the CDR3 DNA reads TGTGCCAGCAGTTACTTAGGGGGGCGCCTACCTGAAGCTTTCTTT.

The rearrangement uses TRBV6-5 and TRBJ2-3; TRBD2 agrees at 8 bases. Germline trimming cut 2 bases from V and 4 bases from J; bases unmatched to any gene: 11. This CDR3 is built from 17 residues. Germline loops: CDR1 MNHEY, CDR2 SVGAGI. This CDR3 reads CASSYQPSGHRADTQYF. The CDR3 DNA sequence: TGTGCCAGCAGTTACCAGCCTAGCGGGCACCGCGCAGATACGCAGTATTTT.

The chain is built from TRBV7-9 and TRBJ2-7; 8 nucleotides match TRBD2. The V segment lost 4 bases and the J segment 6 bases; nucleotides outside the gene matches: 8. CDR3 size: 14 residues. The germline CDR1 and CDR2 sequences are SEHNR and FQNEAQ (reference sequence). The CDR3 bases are TGTGCCAGCAGCTCGGGAGGGCTATTCTCCGAGCAGTACTTC. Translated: CASSSGGLFSEQYF.

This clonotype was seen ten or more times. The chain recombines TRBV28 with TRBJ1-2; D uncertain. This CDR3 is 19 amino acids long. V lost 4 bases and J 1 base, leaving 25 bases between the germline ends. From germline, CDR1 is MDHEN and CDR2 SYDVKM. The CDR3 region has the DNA TGTGCCAGCAGTTCCCCTCGCCCGGCAGAACTCGCCTTTAACTATGGCTACACCTTC. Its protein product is CASSSPRPAELAFNYGYTF.

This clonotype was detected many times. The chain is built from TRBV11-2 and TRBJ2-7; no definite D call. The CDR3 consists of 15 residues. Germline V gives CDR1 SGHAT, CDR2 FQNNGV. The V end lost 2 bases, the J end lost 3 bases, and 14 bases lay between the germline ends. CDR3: CASSLIRFADYEQYF. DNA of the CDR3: TGTGCCAGCAGCTTAATTCGGTTTGCGGACTACGAGCAGTACTTC.

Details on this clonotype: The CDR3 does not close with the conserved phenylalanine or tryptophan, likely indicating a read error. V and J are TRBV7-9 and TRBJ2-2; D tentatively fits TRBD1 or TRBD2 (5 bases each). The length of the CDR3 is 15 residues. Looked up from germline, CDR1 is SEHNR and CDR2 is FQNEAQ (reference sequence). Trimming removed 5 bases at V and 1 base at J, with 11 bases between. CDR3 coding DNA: TGTGCCAGCAGCCCCGGGGCAGGGAACACCGGGGAGCTGTTTCTT. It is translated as CASSPGAGNTGELFL.

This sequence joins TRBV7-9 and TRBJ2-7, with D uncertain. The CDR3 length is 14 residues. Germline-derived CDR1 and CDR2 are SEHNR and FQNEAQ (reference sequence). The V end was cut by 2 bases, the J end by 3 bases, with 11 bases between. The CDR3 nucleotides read TGTGCCAGCAGCTTAAGTTCAGAGTACTACGAGCAGTACTTC. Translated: CASSLSSEYYEQYF.

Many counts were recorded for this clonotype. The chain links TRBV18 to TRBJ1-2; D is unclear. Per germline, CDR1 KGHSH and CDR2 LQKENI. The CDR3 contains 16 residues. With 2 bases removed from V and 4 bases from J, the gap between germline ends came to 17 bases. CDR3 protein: CASSPKGFPASYGYTF. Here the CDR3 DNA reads TGTGCCAGCTCACCAAAAGGATTTCCAGCGAGCTATGGCTACACCTTC.

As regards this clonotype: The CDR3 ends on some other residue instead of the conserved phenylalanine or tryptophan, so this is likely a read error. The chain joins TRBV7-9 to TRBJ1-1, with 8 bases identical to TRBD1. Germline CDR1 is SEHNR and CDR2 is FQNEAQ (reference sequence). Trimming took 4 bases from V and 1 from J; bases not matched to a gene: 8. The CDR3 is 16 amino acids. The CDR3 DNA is TGTGCCAGCAGCTGGGGACAGGCTATTTCGAACACTGAAGCTTTCTCT. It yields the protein CASSWGQAISNTEAFS.

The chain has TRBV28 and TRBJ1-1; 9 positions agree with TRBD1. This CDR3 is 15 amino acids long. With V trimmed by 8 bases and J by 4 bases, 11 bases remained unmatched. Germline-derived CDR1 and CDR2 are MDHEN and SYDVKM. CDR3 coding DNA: TGTGCCAGCTTTGGACAGGGGAAATTGGGCACTGAAGCTTTCTTT. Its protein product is CASFGQGKLGTEAFF.

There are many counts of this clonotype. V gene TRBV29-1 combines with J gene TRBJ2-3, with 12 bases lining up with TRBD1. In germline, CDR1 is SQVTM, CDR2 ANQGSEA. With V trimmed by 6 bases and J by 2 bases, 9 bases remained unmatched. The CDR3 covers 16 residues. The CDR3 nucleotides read TGCAGCGTCGATGCCGGGACAGGGGGCTTCACAGATACGCAGTATTTT. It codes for CSVDAGTGGFTDTQYF.

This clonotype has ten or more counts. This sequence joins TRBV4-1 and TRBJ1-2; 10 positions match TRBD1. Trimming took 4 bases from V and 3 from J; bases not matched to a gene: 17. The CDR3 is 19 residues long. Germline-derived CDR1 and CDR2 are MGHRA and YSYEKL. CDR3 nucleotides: TGCGCCAGCAGCCGTTTGGTTCGCCGACAGGGGGCGTTGGACTATGGCTACACCTTC. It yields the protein CASSRLVRRQGALDYGYTF.

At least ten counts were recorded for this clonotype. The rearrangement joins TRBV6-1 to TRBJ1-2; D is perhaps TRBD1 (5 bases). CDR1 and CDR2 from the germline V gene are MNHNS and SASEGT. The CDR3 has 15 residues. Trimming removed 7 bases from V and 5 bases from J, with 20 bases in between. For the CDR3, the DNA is TGTGCCAGCACCCTGACGCGGGGCTCGGGTTATGGCTACACCTTC. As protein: CASTLTRGSGYGYTF.

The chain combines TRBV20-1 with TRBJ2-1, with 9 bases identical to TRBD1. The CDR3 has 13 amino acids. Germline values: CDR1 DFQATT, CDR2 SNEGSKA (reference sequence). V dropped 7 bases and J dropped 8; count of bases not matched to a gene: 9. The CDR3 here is CSVPGQGLDEQFF. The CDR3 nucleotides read TGCAGTGTTCCGGGACAGGGCCTCGATGAGCAGTTCTTC.

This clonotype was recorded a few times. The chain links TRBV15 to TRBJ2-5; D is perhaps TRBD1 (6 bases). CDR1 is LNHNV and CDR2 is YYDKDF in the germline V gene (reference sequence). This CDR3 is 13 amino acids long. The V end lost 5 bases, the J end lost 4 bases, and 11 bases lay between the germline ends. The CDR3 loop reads CATSPQGLETQYF. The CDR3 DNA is TGTGCCACCAGCCCGCAGGGGCTAGAGACCCAGTACTTC.